The sequence of this T cell receptor (beta chain) was determined in a study of T cell responses to AZD1222 COVID-19 vaccine. Study-wide results and limits: Within unmutated variant regions lay the reported targets of nearly half of spike-specific TCRs.

Profiled with immunoSEQ multiplex PCR; TCRdb holds only in-frame clones, not every one. Among 100,000 to 150,000 clones listed, over 80% were seen once. As concerns this clone: Antigen specificity is unknown.

CDR3 length: 16 residues. Germline CDR1 and CDR2: MNHNS and SASEGT. V dropped 1 base and J dropped 2 bases, with 12 bases sitting between them. The chain uses TRBV6-1 and TRBJ1-5; a weak D match, TRBD1 (6 bases). The sample was peripheral blood, taken on day 0 of AZD1222 vaccination. This sequence was found in an adult in good health. The CDR3 DNA sequence: TGTGCCAGCAGTGAAGAGGGGGGGGCGGGCAATCAGCCCCAGCATTTT. It codes for CASSEEGGAGNQPQHF.